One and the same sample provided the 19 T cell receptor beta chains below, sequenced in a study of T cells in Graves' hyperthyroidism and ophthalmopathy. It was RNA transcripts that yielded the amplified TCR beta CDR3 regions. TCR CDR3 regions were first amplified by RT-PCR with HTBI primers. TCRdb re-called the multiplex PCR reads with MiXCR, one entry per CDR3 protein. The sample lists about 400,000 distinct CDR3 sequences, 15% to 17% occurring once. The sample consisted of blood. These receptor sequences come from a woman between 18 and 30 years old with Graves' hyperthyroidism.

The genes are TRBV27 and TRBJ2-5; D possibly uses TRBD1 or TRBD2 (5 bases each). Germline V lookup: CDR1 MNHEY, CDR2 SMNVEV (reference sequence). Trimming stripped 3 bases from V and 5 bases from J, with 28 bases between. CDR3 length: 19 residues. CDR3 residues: CASSLDGGSGLTGRETQYF. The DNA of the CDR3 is TGTGCCAGCAGTTTGGACGGTGGGTCGGGGCTAACCGGCCGGGAGACCCAGTACTTC.

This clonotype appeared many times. The CDR3 DNA follows: TGTGCCAGCAGCGCTCCCTGGGACGCCCCATCTACGTACGAGCAGTACTTC. Its protein is CASSAPWDAPSTYEQYF. J is TRBJ2-7 and V is TRBV11-3, with D perhaps being TRBD1 or TRBD2 (5 bases each). Germline V lookup: CDR1 SGHNT, CDR2 YENEEA. The ends were cut back, 5 bases at V and 4 bases at J, with 24 bases in the middle. This CDR3 comprises 17 residues.

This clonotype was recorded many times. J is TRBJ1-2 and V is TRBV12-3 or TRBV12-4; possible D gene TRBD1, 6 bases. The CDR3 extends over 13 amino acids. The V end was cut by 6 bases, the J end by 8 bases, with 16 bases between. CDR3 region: CASSLTQGTGYTF. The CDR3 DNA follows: TGTGCCAGCAGCCTGACACAGGGAACGGGCTACACCTTC.

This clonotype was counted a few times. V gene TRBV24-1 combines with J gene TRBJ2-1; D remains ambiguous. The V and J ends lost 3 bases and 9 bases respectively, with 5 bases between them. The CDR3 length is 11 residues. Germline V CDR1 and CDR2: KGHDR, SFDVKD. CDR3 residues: CATSDPREQFF. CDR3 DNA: TGTGCCACCAGTGATCCGCGTGAGCAGTTCTTC.

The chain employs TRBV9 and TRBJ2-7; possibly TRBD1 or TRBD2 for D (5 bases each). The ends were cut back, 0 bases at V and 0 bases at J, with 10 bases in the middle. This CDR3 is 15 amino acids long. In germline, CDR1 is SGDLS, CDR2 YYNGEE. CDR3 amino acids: CASSVAWGNSYEQYF. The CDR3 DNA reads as TGTGCCAGCAGCGTAGCGTGGGGGAACTCCTACGAGCAGTACTTC.

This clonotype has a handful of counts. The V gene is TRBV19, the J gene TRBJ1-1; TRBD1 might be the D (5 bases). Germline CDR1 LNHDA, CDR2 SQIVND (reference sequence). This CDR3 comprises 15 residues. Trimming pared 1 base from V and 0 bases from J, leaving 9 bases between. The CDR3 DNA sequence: TGTGCCAGTAGTATAGGAAGACAGATGAACACTGAAGCTTTCTTT. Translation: CASSIGRQMNTEAFF.

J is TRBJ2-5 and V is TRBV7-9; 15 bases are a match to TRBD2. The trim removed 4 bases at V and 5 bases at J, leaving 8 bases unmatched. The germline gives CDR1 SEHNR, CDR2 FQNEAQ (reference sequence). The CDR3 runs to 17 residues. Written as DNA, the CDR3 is TGTGCCAGCAGCTCTACCGGGACTAGCGGGAGGAAGGAGACCCAGTACTTC. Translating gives CASSSTGTSGRKETQYF.

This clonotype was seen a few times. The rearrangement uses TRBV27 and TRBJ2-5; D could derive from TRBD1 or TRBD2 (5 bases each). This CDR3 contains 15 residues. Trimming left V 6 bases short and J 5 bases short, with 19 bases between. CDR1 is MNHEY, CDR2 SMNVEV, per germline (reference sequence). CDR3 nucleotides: TGTGCCAGCAGCTCCGGGACGGTCCCCAGGGAGACCCAGTACTTC. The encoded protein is CASSSGTVPRETQYF.

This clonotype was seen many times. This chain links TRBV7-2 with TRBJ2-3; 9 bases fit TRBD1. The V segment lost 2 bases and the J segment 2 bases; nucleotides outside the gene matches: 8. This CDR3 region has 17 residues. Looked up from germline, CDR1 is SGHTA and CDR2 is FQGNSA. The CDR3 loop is CASSLLGQGKPTDTQYF. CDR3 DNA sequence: TGTGCCAGCAGCTTATTAGGACAGGGGAAACCCACAGATACGCAGTATTTT.

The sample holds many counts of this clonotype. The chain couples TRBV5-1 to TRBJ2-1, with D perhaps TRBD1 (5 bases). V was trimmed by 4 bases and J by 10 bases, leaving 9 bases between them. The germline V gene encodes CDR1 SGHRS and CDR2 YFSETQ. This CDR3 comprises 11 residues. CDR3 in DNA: TGCGCCAGCAGCAAATCAGGGGAGCAGTTCTTC. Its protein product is CASSKSGEQFF.

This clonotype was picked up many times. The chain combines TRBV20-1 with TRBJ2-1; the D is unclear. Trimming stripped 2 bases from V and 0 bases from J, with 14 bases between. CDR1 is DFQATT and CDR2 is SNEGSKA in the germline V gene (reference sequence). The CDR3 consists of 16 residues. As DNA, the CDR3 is TGCAGTGCTAGAAAGTTAGGCCTCAGCTCCTACAATGAGCAGTTCTTC. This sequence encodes CSARKLGLSSYNEQFF.

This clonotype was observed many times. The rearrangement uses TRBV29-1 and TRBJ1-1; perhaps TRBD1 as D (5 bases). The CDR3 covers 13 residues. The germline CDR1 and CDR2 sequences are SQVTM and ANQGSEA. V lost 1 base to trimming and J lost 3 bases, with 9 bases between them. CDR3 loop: CSVEVMGDTEAFF. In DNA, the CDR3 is TGCAGCGTTGAAGTTATGGGGGACACTGAAGCTTTCTTT.

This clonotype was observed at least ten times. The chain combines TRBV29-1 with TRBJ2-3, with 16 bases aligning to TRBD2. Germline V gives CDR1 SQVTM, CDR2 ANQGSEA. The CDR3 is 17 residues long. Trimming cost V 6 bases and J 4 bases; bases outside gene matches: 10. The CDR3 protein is CSVTGTSGRAVSDTQYF. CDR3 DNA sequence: TGCAGCGTCACCGGGACTAGCGGGAGGGCCGTCTCAGATACGCAGTATTTT.

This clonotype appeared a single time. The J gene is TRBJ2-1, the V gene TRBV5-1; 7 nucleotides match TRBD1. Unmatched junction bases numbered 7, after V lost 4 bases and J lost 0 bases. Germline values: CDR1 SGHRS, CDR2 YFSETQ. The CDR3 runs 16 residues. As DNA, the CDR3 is TGCGCCAGCAGCCCCACAGGGGATAGCTCCTACAATGAGCAGTTCTTC. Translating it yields CASSPTGDSSYNEQFF.

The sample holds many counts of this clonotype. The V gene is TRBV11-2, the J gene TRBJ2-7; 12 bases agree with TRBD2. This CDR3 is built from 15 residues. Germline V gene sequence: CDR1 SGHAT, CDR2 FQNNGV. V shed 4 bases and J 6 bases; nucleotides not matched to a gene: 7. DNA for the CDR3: TGTGCCAGCAGCTATACTAGCGGGGGGCCCTTCGAGCAGTACTTC. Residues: CASSYTSGGPFEQYF.

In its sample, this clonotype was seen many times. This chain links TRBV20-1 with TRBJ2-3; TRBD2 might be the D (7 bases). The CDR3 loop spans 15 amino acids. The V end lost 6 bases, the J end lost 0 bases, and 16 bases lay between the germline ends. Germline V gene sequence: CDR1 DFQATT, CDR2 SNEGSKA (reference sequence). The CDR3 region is CSAKRGGGSTDTQYF. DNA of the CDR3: TGCAGTGCCAAAAGAGGGGGGGGGAGCACAGATACGCAGTATTTT.

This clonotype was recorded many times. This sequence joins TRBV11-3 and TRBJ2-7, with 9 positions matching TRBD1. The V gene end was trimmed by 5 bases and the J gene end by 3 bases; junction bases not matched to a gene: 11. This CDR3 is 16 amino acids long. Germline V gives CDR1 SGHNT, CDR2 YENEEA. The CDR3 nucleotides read TGTGCCAGCAGCCCCTGGGACAGGGAAAGGAGCTACGAGCAGTACTTC. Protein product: CASSPWDRERSYEQYF.

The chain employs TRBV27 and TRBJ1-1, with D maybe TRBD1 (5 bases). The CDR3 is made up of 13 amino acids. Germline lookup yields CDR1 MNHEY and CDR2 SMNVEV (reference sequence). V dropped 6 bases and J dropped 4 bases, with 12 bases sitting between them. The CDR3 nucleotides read TGTGCCAGCAGGGGGACGGAAGGCACTGAAGCTTTCTTT. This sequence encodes CASRGTEGTEAFF.

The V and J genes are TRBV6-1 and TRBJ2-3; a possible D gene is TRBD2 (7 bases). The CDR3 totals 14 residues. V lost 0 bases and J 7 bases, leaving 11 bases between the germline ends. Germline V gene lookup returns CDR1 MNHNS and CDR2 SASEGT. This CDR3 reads CASSEAGGQNTQYF. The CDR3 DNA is TGTGCCAGCAGTGAAGCGGGGGGGCAAAATACGCAGTATTTT.